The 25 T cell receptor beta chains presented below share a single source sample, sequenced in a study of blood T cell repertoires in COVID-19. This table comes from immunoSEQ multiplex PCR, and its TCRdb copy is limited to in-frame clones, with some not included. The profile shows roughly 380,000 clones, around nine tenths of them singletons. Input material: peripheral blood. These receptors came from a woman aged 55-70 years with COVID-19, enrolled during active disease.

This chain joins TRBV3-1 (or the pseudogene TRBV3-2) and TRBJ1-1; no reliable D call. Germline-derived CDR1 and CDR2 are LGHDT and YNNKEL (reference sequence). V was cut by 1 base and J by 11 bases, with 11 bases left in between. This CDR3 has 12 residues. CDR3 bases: TGTGCCAGCAGCCAAGGAGTGCCTCCGGCTTTCTTT. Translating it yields CASSQGVPPAFF.

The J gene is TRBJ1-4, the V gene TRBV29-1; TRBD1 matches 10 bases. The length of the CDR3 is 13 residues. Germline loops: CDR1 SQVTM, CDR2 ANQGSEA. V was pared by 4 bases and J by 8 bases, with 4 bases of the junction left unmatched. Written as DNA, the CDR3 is TGCAGCGTTGCCCGGGACAGGGGCGAAAAACTGTTTTTT. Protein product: CSVARDRGEKLFF.

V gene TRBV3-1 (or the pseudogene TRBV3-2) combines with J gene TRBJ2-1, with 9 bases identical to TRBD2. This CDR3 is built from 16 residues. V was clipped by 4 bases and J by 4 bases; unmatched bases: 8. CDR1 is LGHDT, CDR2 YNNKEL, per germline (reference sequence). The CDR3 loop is CASSRSLAGKYNEQFF. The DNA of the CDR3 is TGTGCCAGCAGCCGTTCCCTAGCGGGGAAGTACAATGAGCAGTTCTTC.

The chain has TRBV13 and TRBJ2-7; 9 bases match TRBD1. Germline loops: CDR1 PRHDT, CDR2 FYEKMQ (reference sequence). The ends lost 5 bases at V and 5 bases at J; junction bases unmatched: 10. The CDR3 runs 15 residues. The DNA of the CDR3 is TGTGCCAGCAGCGATCCCGGGACAGGGCTGGACGAGCAGTACTTC. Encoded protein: CASSDPGTGLDEQYF.

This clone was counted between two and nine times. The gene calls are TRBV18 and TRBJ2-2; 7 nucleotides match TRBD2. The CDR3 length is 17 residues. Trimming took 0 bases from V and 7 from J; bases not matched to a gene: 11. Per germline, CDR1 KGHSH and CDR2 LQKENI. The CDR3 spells CASSPPGSGAANGELFF. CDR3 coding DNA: TGTGCCAGCTCACCACCGGGAAGCGGGGCCGCCAACGGGGAGCTGTTTTTT. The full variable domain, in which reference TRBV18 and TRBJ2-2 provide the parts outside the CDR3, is NAGVMQNPRHLVRRRGQEARLRCSPMKGHSHVYWYRQLPEEGLKFMVYLQKENIIDESGMPKERFSAEFPKEGPSILRIQQVVRGDSAAYFCASSPPGSGAANGELFFGEGSRLTVL.

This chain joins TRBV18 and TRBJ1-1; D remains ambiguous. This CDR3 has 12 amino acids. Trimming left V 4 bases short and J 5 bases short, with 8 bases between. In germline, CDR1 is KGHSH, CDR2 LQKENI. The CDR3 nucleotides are TGTGCCAGCTCACAACGGGAAACTGAAGCTTTCTTT. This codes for CASSQRETEAFF. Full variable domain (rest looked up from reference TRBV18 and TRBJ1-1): NAGVMQNPRHLVRRRGQEARLRCSPMKGHSHVYWYRQLPEEGLKFMVYLQKENIIDESGMPKERFSAEFPKEGPSILRIQQVVRGDSAAYFCASSQRETEAFFGQGTRLTVV.

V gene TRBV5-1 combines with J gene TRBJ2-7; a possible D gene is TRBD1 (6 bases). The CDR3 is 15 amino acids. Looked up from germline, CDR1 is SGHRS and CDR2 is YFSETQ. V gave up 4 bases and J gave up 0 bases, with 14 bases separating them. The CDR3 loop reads CASSEHRTDSYEQYF. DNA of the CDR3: TGCGCCAGCAGCGAGCACCGGACAGACTCCTACGAGCAGTACTTC.

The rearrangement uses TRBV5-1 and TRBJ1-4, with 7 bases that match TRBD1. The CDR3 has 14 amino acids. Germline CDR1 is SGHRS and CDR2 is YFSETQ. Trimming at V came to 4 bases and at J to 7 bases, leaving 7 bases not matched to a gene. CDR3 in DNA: TGCGCCAGCAGCCGAGGACAGGAGGGTGAAAAACTGTTTTTT. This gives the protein CASSRGQEGEKLFF. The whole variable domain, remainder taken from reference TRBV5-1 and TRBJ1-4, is KAGVTQTPRYLIKTRGQQVTLSCSPISGHRSVSWYQQTPGQGLQFLFEYFSETQRNKGNFPGRFSGRQFSNSRSEMNVSTLELGDSALYLCASSRGQEGEKLFFGSGTQLSVL.

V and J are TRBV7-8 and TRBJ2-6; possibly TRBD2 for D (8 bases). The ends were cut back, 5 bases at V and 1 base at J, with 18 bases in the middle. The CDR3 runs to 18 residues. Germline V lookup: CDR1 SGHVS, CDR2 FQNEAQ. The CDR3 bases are TGTGCCAGCAGCCCACGGGGGGGACAGTTTTCTGGGGCCAACGTCCTGACTTTC. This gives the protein CASSPRGGQFSGANVLTF.

CDR3 amino acids: CASSLGQGEAFF. The CDR3 DNA reads as TGTGCCAGCTCACTGGGACAGGGAGAAGCTTTCTTT. The chain uses TRBV18 and TRBJ1-1, with TRBD1 identical over 9 bases. V dropped 4 bases and J dropped 8; count of bases not matched to a gene: 2. This CDR3 has 12 amino acids. Germline assignment: CDR1 KGHSH and CDR2 LQKENI.

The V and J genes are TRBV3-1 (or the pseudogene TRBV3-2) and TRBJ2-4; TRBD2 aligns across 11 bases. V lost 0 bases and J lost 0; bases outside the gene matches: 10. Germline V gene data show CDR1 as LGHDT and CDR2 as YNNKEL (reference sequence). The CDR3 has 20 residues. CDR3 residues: CASSQDLPSGGQLAKNIQYF. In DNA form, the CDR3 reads TGTGCCAGCAGCCAAGATCTCCCTAGCGGGGGGCAACTAGCCAAAAACATTCAGTACTTC.

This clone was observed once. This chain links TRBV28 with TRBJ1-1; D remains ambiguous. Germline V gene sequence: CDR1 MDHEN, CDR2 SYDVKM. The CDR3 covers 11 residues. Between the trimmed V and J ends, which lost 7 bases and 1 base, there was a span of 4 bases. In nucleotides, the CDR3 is TGTGCCAGCACCTGGAACACTGAAGCTTTCTTT. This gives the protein CASTWNTEAFF.

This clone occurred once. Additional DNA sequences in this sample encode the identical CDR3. CDR3 sequence: CASSIAGGQPQHF. The CDR3, as DNA: TGTGCCAGTAGTATAGCGGGTGGGCAGCCCCAGCATTTT. The chain has TRBV19 and TRBJ1-5; the D is unclear. Germline V CDR1 and CDR2: LNHDA, SQIVND (reference sequence). This CDR3 contains 13 residues. Trimming removed 1 base from V and 7 bases from J, with 8 bases in between.

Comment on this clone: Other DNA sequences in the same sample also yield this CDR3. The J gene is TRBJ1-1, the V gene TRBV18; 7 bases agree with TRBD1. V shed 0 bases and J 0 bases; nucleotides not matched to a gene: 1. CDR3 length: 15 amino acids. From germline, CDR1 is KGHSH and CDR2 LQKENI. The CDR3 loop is CASSPPGQLNTEAFF. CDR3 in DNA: TGTGCCAGCTCACCACCGGGACAGCTGAACACTGAAGCTTTCTTT.

CDR3 coding DNA: TGCGCCAGCAGGAGGGACCGGGAGAATTCACCCCTCCACTTT. This codes for CASRRDRENSPLHF. V gene TRBV5-1 combines with J gene TRBJ1-6, with a possible D match to TRBD1 (5 bases). Germline V CDR1 and CDR2: SGHRS, YFSETQ. Trimming removed 5 bases at V and 7 bases at J, with 13 bases between. The CDR3 extends over 14 amino acids.

The CDR3 loop is CASSQGQESSYEQYF. The CDR3 DNA reads TGTGCCAGCAGCCAAGGGCAGGAATCCTCCTACGAGCAGTACTTC. The chain carries TRBV3-1 (or the pseudogene TRBV3-2) and TRBJ2-7; D is unresolved. This CDR3 is built from 15 residues. V dropped 1 base and J dropped 0 bases, with 10 bases sitting between them. The germline V gene has CDR1 LGHDT and CDR2 YNNKEL (reference sequence).

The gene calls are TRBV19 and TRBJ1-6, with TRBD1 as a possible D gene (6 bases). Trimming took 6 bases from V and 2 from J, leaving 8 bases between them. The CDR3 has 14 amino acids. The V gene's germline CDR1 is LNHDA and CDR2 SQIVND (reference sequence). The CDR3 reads CASSRGTYNSPLHF. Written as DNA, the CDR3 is TGTGCCAGTAGCAGGGGAACCTATAATTCACCCCTCCACTTT. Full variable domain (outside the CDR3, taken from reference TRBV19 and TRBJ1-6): DGGITQSPKYLFRKEGQNVTLSCEQNLNHDAMYWYRQDPGQGLRLIYYSQIVNDFQKGDIAEGYSVSREKKESFPLTVTSAQKNPTAFYLCASSRGTYNSPLHFGNGTRLTVT.

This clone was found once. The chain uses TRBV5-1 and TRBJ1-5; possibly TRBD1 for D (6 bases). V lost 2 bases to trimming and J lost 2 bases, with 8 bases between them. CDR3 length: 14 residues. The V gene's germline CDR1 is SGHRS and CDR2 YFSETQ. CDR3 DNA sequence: TGCGCCAGCAGCTTCGAGGGGGGCAATCAGCCCCAGCATTTT. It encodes CASSFEGGNQPQHF.

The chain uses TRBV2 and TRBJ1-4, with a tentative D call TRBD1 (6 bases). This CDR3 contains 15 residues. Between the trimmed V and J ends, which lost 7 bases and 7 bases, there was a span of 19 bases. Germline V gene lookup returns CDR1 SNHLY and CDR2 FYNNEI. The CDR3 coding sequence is TGTGCCAGCACTCCACTCCGACAGGAGGCTGAAAAACTGTTTTTT. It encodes CASTPLRQEAEKLFF.

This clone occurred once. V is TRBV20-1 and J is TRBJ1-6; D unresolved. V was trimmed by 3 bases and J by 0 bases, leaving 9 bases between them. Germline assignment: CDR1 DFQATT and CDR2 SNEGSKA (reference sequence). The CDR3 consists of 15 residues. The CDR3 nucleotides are TGCAGTGCTAGTGAGGAGAGCTCCTATAATTCACCCCTCCACTTT. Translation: CSASEESSYNSPLHF.

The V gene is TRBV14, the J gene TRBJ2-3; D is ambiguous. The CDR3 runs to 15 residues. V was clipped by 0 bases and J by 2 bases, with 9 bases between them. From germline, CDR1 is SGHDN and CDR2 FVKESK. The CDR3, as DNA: TGTGCCAGCAGCCAAGATCCTTGGCCCACAGATACGCAGTATTTT. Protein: CASSQDPWPTDTQYF.

The CDR3 region is CASSYGGNGYGYTF. The CDR3 region has the DNA TGCGCCAGCAGCTACGGGGGTAACGGCTATGGCTACACCTTC. The chain is built from TRBV5-1 and TRBJ1-2, with a tentative D call TRBD1 (5 bases). With 3 bases removed from V and 4 bases from J, the gap between germline ends came to 13 bases. Germline CDR1 SGHRS, CDR2 YFSETQ. The CDR3 is 14 residues long.

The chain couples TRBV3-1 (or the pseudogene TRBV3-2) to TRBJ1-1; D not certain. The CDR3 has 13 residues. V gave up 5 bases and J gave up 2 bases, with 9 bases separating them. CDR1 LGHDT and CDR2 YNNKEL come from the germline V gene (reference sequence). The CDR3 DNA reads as TGTGCCAGCAGCTGGGAGGGTAACACTGAAGCTTTCTTT. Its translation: CASSWEGNTEAFF.

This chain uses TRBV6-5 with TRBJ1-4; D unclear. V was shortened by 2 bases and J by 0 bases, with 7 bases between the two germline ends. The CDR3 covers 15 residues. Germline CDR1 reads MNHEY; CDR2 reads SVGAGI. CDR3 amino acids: CASSYSRSTNEKLFF. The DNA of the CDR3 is TGTGCCAGCAGTTACAGCAGGTCAACTAATGAAAAACTGTTTTTT.

The CDR3 sequence: CASSFVYTSPPPSSEAFF. The CDR3 DNA is TGTGCCAGCAGCTTTGTATACACTTCCCCTCCTCCTAGCTCTGAAGCTTTCTTT. The rearrangement links TRBV7-9 to TRBJ1-1; no clear D gene. V was pared by 3 bases and J by 6 bases, with 26 bases between. CDR3 length: 18 residues. Germline loops: CDR1 SEHNR, CDR2 FQNEAQ (reference sequence).